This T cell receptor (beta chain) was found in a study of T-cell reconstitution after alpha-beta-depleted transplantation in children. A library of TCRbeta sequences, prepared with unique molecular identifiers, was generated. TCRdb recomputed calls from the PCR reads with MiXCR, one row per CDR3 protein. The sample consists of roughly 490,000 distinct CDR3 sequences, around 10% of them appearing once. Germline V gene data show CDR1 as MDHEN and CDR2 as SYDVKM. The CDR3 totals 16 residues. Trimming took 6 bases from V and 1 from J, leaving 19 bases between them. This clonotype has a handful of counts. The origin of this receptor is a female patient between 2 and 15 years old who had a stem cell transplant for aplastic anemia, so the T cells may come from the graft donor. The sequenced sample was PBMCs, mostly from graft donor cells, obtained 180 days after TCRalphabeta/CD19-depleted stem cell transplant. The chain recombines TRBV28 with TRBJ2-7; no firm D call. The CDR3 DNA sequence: TGTGCCAGCAGCTTTACGTTGGGCGCCGGATCCTACGAGCAGTACTTC. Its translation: CASSFTLGAGSYEQYF.